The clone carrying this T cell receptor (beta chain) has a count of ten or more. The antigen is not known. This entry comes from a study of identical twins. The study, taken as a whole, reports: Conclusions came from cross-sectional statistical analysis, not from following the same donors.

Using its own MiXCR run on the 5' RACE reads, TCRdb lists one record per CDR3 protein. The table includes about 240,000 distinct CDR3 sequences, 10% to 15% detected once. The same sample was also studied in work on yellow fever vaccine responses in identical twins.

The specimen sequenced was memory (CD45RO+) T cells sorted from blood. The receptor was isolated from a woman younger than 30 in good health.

CDR3 DNA: TGTGCCAGCAGCTTAGGCTGGGCGGGGGGAACCTACGAGCAGTACTTC. This sequence encodes CASSLGWAGGTYEQYF. The V and J genes are TRBV11-2 and TRBJ2-7; 8 bases align to TRBD2. There are 16 residues in the CDR3. Trimming at V came to 1 base and at J to 2 bases, leaving 7 bases not matched to a gene. CDR1 is SGHAT, CDR2 FQNNGV, per germline.